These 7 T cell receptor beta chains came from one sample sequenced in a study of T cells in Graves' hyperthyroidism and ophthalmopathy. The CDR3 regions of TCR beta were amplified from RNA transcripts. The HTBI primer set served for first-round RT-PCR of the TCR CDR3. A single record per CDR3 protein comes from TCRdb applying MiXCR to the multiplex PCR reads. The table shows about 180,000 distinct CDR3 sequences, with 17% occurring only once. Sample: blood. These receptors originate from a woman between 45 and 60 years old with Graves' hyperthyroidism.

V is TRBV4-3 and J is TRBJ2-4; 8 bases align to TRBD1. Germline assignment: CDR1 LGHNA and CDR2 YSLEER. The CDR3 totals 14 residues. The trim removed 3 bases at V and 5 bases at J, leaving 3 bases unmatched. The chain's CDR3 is CASSHLTGENIQYF. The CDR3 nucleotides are TGCGCCAGCAGCCATTTGACAGGGGAAAACATTCAGTACTTC.

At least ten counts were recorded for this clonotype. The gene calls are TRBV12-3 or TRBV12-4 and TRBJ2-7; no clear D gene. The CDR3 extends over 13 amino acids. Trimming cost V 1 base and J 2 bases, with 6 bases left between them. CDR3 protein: CASSLGFPYEQYF. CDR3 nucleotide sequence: TGTGCCAGCAGTTTAGGGTTTCCCTACGAGCAGTACTTC.

This chain's CDR3 is CASSQSSRGDAEAFF. In nucleotides, the CDR3 is TGTGCCAGCTCACAGAGCTCCAGGGGTGACGCTGAAGCTTTCTTT. The chain combines TRBV18 with TRBJ1-1; maybe TRBD1 (6 bases). The CDR3 extends over 15 amino acids. V lost 4 bases and J lost 6, with 18 bases in between. Germline V gives CDR1 KGHSH, CDR2 LQKENI.

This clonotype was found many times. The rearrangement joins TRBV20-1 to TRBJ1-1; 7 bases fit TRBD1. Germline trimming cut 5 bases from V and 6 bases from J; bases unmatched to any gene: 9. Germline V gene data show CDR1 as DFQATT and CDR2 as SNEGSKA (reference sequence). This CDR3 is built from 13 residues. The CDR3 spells CSALTGTVSEAFF. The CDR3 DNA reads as TGCAGTGCTTTGACAGGGACGGTTTCTGAAGCTTTCTTT.

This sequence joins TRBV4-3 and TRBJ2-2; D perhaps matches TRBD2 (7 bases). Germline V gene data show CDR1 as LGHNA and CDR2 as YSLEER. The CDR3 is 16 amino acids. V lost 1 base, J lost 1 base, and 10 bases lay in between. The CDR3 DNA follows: TGCGCCAGCAGCCAAGTGCGGGGGCTGAACACCGGGGAGCTGTTTTTT. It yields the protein CASSQVRGLNTGELFF.

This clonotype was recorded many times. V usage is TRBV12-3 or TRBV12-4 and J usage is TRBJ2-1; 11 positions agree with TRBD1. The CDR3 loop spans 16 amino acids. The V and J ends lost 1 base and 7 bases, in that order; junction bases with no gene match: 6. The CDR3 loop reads CASSLGGGQGANEQFF. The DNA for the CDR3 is TGTGCCAGCAGTTTAGGGGGCGGACAGGGGGCGAATGAGCAGTTCTTC.

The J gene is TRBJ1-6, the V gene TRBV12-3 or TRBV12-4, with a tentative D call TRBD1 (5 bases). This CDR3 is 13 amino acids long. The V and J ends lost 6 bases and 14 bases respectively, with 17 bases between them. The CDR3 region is CASRTKAGYALHF. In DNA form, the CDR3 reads TGTGCCAGCAGAACAAAAGCAGGGTATGCCCTCCACTTT.